This T cell receptor beta chain was identified in a study of blood T cells in healthy people across ages (dated by TCRdb to between 2015 and 2016). With regard to the full study: Template switching captured roughly one uniquely barcoded TCR beta cDNA molecule per two T cells in model experiments. Age-related changes in TCR beta repertoire diversity were measured in the study by deep sequencing normalized with unique cDNA molecular identifiers. The donors were divided into four age groups: young (average roughly 15 years), middle-aged (approximately 39), aged (approximately 62) and long-lived (about 90). To avoid experimental bias, donors of different ages were spread randomly across the sequencing lanes. The study analyzed two additional independent replicas of 1 million unique cDNA reads from the same blood draw for two donors, one aged 18 to 29 and one aged 80 or older.

Turning to this clonotype: Its binding antigen is unknown. No much larger clone is present one base from it, and per-base qualities are unavailable.

The full study reports these points: Since profiling was done on bulk unsorted PBMCs, naive and antigen-experienced compartments could not be conclusively compared. Observed TCR beta diversity per million T cells fell roughly linearly with age, and a significant reduction was already apparent by age around 36. The percentage of naive T cells measured by flow cytometry correlated strongly with observed TCR beta diversity. The long-lived group showed more naive CD4+ T cells, fewer expanded clones and increased TCR diversity than the aged group, suggesting age selection. Total diversity estimates from one million sequenced T cells were considered lower bounds and underestimates. Because donor CMV infection status was unknown, age-related changes in expanded clonotypes were potentially confounded.

The roughly 42 donors, aged about 6 to 95 years, were systemically healthy Caucasian individuals from Russia. Each donor gave about 9.7 milliliters of peripheral blood, drawn into EDTA-treated Vacutainer tubes. Ficoll-Paque density-gradient centrifugation was used to isolate PBMCs, with at least 6 million per sample. Total RNA, at least 6 micrograms per sample, was extracted from PBMCs with Trizol reagent. For every donor, an aliquot of PBMCs went through flow cytometry to measure the percentages of naive CD45RAhigh/CD27high T cells. As encoded in the germline V gene, CDR1 is MNHEY while CDR2 is SVGAGI. The cysteine opens and the phenylalanine closes a CDR3 of 15 amino acids. Just the 45-base CDR3 DNA is kept, in frame starting at base 1. V is reduced by 4 bases and J by 8 bases, leaving a spacing of 15 bases between them. The library was generated by 5' RACE. The listed sequencing device is Illumina HiSeq 2500. A second roughly 7 to 12 cycle PCR used a sample-barcoded 5' primer and a J-beta primer mix. Each TCR beta cDNA molecule received a unique molecular identifier from a template-switch 5' adaptor carrying 12 random nucleotides. Each sample yielded at least 2.5 million CDR3-containing paired-end reads. First-strand cDNA was synthesized from all RNA with the Mint cDNA synthesis kit, primed by a TRBC-specific oligonucleotide. All cDNA was treated with uracil-DNA glycosylase and then went through a first 18-cycle PCR with the universal primers M1SS and BC2_uni_R. In the source study's methods: For normalization, 1 million high-quality reads were randomly selected from each sample, with every read carrying a distinct molecular identifier. Instead of being binned into consensus sequences, reads with shared molecular identifiers were discarded. MiTCR, with a Q25 quality threshold and the strictest error-elimination algorithm, was used for CDR3 identification, clonotype clustering and error correction. A nonparametric unseen species model with Euler transformation was used to estimate lower-bound total TCR beta diversity. TCRdb reanalyzed the raw reads on its own, using fastp at Q25 for trimming and MiXCR for clone calling, and kept in-frame beta chains. Each record represents a unique CDR3 protein, reported with the most common genes and DNA among its rows. For this entry, the V and J calls and clone size follow TCRdb and not the study's own pipeline. A total of 1.5 million to 2 million distinct CDR3 sequences appear in this sample, less than 50% of them only once. The ten largest account for 2.1% of the sample.

The clonotype comes from a woman in her forties in good health. The specimen was blood. Rearrangement joined TRBV6-5 to TRBJ2-6; TRBD1 could be the D gene, as 6 bases match. The DNA is TGTGCCAGCAGTTTCGGGACAACCGGGACCAACGTCCTGACTTTC. This encodes CASSFGTTGTNVLTF.